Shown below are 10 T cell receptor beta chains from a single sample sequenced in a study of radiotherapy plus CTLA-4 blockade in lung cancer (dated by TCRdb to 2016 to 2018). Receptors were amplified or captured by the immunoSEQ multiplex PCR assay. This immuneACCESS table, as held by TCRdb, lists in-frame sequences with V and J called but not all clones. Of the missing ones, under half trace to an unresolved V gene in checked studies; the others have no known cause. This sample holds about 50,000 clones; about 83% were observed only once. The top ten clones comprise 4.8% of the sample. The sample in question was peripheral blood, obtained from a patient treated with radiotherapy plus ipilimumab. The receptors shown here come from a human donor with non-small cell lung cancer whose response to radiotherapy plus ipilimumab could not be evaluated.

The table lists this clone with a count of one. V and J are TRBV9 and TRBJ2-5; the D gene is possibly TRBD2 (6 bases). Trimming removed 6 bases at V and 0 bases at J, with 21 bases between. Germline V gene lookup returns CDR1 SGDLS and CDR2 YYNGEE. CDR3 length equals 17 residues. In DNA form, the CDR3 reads TGTGCCAGCACCCCCGGAGGGGACGTCGTATACCAAGAGACCCAGTACTTC. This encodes CASTPGGDVVYQETQYF.

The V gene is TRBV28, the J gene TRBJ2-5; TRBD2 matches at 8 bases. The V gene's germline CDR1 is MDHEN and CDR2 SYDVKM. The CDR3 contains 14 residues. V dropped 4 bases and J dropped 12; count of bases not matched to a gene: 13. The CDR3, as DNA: TGTGCCAGCAGTTCGAGGGAACCATCAGCGGGAGAGTACTTC. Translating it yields CASSSREPSAGEYF.

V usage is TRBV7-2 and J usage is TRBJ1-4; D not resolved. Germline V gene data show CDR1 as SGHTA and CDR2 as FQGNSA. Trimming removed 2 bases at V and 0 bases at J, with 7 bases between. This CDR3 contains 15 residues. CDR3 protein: CASSLNGATNEKLFF. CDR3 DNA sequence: TGTGCCAGCAGCTTAAACGGAGCAACTAATGAAAAACTGTTTTTT.

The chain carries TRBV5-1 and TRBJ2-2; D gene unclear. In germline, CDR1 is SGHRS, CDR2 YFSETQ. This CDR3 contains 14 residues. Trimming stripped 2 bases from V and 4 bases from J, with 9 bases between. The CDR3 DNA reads TGCGCCAGCAGCTTAAGCCTAGGCACCGGGGAGCTGTTTTTT. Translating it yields CASSLSLGTGELFF. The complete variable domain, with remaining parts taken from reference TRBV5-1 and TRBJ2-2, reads KAGVTQTPRYLIKTRGQQVTLSCSPISGHRSVSWYQQTPGQGLQFLFEYFSETQRNKGNFPGRFSGRQFSNSRSEMNVSTLELGDSALYLCASSLSLGTGELFFGEGSRLTVL.

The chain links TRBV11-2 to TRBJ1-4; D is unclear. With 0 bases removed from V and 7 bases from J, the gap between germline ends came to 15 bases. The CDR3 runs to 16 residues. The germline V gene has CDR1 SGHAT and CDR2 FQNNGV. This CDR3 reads CASSLDPGSVGEKLFF. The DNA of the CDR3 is TGTGCCAGCAGCTTAGATCCAGGCAGTGTGGGTGAAAAACTGTTTTTT.

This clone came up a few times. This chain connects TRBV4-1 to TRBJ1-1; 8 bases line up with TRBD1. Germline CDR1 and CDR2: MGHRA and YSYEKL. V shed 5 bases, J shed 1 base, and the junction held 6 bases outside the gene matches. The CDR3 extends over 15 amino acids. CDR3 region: CASSNNRGENTEAFF. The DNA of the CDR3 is TGCGCCAGCAGCAACAACAGGGGGGAGAACACTGAAGCTTTCTTT.

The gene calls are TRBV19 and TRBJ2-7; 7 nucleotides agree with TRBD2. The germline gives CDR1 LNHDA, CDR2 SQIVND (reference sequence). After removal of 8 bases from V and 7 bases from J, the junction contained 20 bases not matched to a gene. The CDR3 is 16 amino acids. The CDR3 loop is CASSSGQAGFGGEQYF. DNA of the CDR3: TGTGCCAGTTCATCGGGTCAAGCGGGATTCGGGGGAGAGCAGTACTTC.

The CDR3 region is CASSFWGGNEKLFF. The CDR3 nucleotides read TGTGCCAGCAGTTTCTGGGGGGGTAATGAAAAACTGTTTTTT. The rearrangement uses TRBV27 and TRBJ1-4; TRBD1 might be the D (5 bases). Germline V gives CDR1 MNHEY, CDR2 SMNVEV (reference sequence). The CDR3 has 14 residues. Between the trimmed V and J ends, which lost 3 bases and 4 bases, there was a span of 9 bases.

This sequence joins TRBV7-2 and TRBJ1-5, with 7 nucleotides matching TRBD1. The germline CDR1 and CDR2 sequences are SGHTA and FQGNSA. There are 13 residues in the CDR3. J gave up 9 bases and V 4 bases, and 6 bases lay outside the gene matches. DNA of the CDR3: TGTGCCAGCAGCTACCGGGACAGTAGGCCCCAGCATTTT. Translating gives CASSYRDSRPQHF.

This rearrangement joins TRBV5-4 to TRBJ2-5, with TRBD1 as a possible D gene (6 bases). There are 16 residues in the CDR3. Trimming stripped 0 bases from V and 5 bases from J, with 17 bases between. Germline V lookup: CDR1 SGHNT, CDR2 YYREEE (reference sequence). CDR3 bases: TGTGCCAGCAGCTTGGGGGCAGGGGCCCTGGGGGAGACCCAGTACTTC. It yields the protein CASSLGAGALGETQYF. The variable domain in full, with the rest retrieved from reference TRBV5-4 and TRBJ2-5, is ETGVTQSPTHLIKTRGQQVTLRCSSQSGHNTVSWYQQALGQGPQFIFQYYREEENGRGNFPPRFSGLQFPNYSSELNVNALELDDSALYLCASSLGAGALGETQYFGPGTRLLVL.